A selection of T cell receptor beta chains follows, all from one sample in a study of read filtering for tumor transcriptome and immune sequencing. TCRdb reprocessed the reads with MiXCR, giving one entry per CDR3 protein. Of about 57,000 distinct CDR3 sequences in the sample, about 20% were seen once. Sequenced sample: a population of CD138-negative cells sorted from bone marrow. These TCRs come from a donor at least 40 years old with multiple myeloma. The CDR3 runs from the conserved cysteine through the conserved F or W.

V gene: TRBV20-1
CDR3 protein: CSARDPTDRGYYGYTF

V gene: TRBV6-1
CDR3 protein: CASSSDRGIANTEAFF

V gene: TRBV20-1
CDR3 protein: CSAGGQGNTGELFF

V gene: TRBV4-1
CDR3 protein: CASSQDSSTAYEQYF

V gene: TRBV29-1
CDR3 protein: CSVVFFTEAFF

V gene: TRBV6-2/TRBV6-3
CDR3 protein: CASSPRGPGGYSNQPQHF

V gene: TRBV28
CDR3 protein: CASTAQGIGTEAFF

V gene: TRBV11-2
CDR3 protein: CASSLDWGGNQPQHF

V gene: TRBV5-1
CDR3 protein: CASSRSPRETQYF

V gene: TRBV2
CDR3 protein: CASGRDYEQYF

V gene: TRBV20-1
CDR3 protein: CSADGLAGQEETQYF

V gene: TRBV20-1
CDR3 protein: CSVLGAEGYNEQFF

V gene: TRBV10-3
CDR3 protein: CAIRQGPKETQYF

V gene: TRBV4-1
CDR3 protein: CASSQDRVAGANVLTF

V gene: TRBV20-1
CDR3 protein: CSATLRLGETQYF

V gene: TRBV7-9
CDR3 protein: CASSPPSSSWNEQFF

V gene: TRBV20-1
CDR3 protein: CSARDGESTDTQYF

V gene: TRBV28
CDR3 protein: CASSLTRDYAFF

V gene: TRBV20-1
CDR3 protein: CSATRLAGMKDTQYF

V gene: TRBV5-1
CDR3 protein: CASSSPGQGNSPLHF

V gene: TRBV29-1
CDR3 protein: CSVEDDRMSYTF

V gene: TRBV5-1
CDR3 protein: CASSLAGESYEQYF

V gene: TRBV4-1
CDR3 protein: CASSRRPGINEQYF

V gene: TRBV6-2/TRBV6-3
CDR3 protein: CAGSYDGPGANVLTF

V gene: TRBV19
CDR3 protein: CASSPGTGDYEQYF

V gene: TRBV6-2/TRBV6-3
CDR3 protein: CASRHSGGLYPRALFF

V gene: TRBV4-1
CDR3 protein: CASSHSTTPLSYEQYF

V gene: TRBV12-3/TRBV12-4
CDR3 protein: CASSQGATNEKLFF

V gene: TRBV7-2
CDR3 protein: CASSPRGVNYGYTF

V gene: TRBV5-1
CDR3 protein: CASSLYVGGANTEAFF

V gene: TRBV30
CDR3 protein: CAWSTGQGIRQPQHF

V gene: TRBV29-1
CDR3 protein: CSVGTETASYYEQYF

V gene: TRBV11-3
CDR3 protein: CASSSGPDTQYF

V gene: TRBV5-4
CDR3 protein: CASSIDGMNTEAFF

V gene: TRBV30
CDR3 protein: CAWSPPRRDYEQYF

V gene: TRBV11-1
CDR3 protein: CASSPPDRTEQFF

V gene: TRBV28
CDR3 protein: CASGWGDYDNQPQHF

V gene: TRBV20-1
CDR3 protein: CSLHDFRFSLPETQYF

V gene: TRBV19
CDR3 protein: CASTQPGQSYNEQFF

V gene: TRBV27
CDR3 protein: CASSGNLSPLHF

V gene: TRBV20-1
CDR3 protein: CSAPKGPGYTEAFF